Below, 17 T cell receptor beta chains from the same sample are listed, as sequenced in a study of blood T cells in healthy people across ages. Primers used in a second PCR of about 6 to 12 cycles were a sample-barcoded 5' primer and a J-beta primer mix. TCRdb re-derived calls from the 5' RACE reads in MiXCR, one entry per CDR3 protein. The data contain 650,000 to 900,000 distinct CDR3 sequences, approximately 65% of them seen just once; the ten biggest clones take up about 30%. Source material: blood. The receptors here all came from a man aged 25 to 40 in good health.

The genes are TRBV12-3 or TRBV12-4 and TRBJ2-7; D unclear. Trimming shortened V by 7 bases and J by 0 bases, and 13 bases separated the two germline ends. This CDR3 region has 14 residues. The CDR3, as DNA: TGTGCCAGCAAGTTCAGCTTCAGCTCCTACGAGCAGTACTTC. It translates to CASKFSFSSYEQYF.

CDR3 nucleotides: TGTGCCAGCGGGAAGGGACTCTCCTACGAGCAGTACTTC. This gives the protein CASGKGLSYEQYF. The chain joins TRBV27 to TRBJ2-7, with a tentative D call TRBD2 (6 bases). Germline V gives CDR1 MNHEY, CDR2 SMNVEV (reference sequence). V dropped 8 bases and J dropped 0 bases, with 11 bases sitting between them. CDR3 size: 13 residues.

This clonotype was observed a handful of times. This chain joins TRBV4-2 and TRBJ2-4; D tentatively fits TRBD1 or TRBD2 (5 bases each). This CDR3 is built from 13 residues. Trimming pared 1 base from V and 7 bases from J, leaving 8 bases between. Germline V gene lookup returns CDR1 LGHNA and CDR2 YNFKEQ. The CDR3 loop is CASSQGGINIQYF. In DNA form, the CDR3 reads TGTGCCAGCAGCCAAGGGGGGATCAACATTCAGTACTTC.

This clonotype was seen more than once but under ten times. The genes are TRBV6-2 or TRBV6-3 and TRBJ2-1; TRBD1 aligns across 11 bases. V dropped 8 bases and J dropped 7; count of bases not matched to a gene: 7. This CDR3 comprises 14 residues. Germline V CDR1 and CDR2: MNHEY, SVGEGT. For the CDR3, the DNA is TGTGCCAGCCTCGGGACAGGGGGTAGGAATGAGCAGTTCTTC. Residues: CASLGTGGRNEQFF.

The rearrangement joins TRBV7-2 to TRBJ1-3; 7 nucleotides match TRBD1. Trimming removed 3 bases from V and 1 base from J; junction bases left unmatched: 3. Germline-derived CDR1 and CDR2 are SGHTA and FQGNSA. The CDR3 extends over 15 amino acids. The CDR3 is CASSFRGGSGNTIYF. DNA for the CDR3: TGTGCCAGCAGCTTCAGGGGGGGTTCTGGAAACACCATATATTTT.

Only a few counts were recorded for this clonotype. The rearrangement uses TRBV7-2 and TRBJ2-6; the D gene is possibly TRBD1 (5 bases). The germline CDR1 and CDR2 sequences are SGHTA and FQGNSA. This CDR3 comprises 17 residues. V shed 1 base and J shed 0 bases, with 10 bases lying between them. The CDR3 DNA is TGTGCCAGCAGCTTAGGGCAGGGCCTCTCTGGGGCCAACGTCCTGACTTTC. Its translation is CASSLGQGLSGANVLTF.

The CDR3 nucleotides are TGTGCCAGCACCCGGTCCGGTAATGAAAAACTGTTTTTT. Amino acid sequence: CASTRSGNEKLFF. The chain links TRBV3-1 to TRBJ1-4; D unresolved. CDR1 and CDR2 (germline): LGHDT, YNNKEL (reference sequence). Trimming took 7 bases from V and 4 from J, leaving 10 bases between them. This CDR3 comprises 13 residues. Complete variable domain (other parts from reference TRBV3-1 and TRBJ1-4): DTAVSQTPKYLVTQMGNDKSIKCEQNLGHDTMYWYKQDSKKFLKIMFSYNNKELIINETVPNRFSPKSPDKAHLNLHINSLELGDSAVYFCASTRSGNEKLFFGSGTQLSVL.

This clonotype was recorded once. The gene calls are TRBV2 and TRBJ2-7; 9 bases fit TRBD1. Germline assignment: CDR1 SNHLY and CDR2 FYNNEI. The CDR3 is made up of 14 amino acids. J was trimmed by 7 bases and V by 6 bases; bases with no gene match: 10. CDR3 DNA sequence: TGTGCCAGCAGGGCCGGGACAGGGAGCAGGGAGCAGTACTTC. It codes for CASRAGTGSREQYF.

This sequence joins TRBV28 and TRBJ2-7; D call uncertain. The J call may be in error: the DNA end matches TRBJ2-5 better. The germline V gene has CDR1 MDHEN and CDR2 SYDVKM. This CDR3 has 11 residues. The CDR3 DNA reads TGTGCCAGCAGGCTAGAGAGGACCCAGTACTTC. Amino acids: CASRLERTQYF.

This sequence joins TRBV5-1 and TRBJ2-7, with D perhaps matching TRBD1 (6 bases). Germline loops: CDR1 SGHRS, CDR2 YFSETQ. Trimming cost V 3 bases and J 4 bases, with 14 bases left between them. The CDR3 loop spans 14 amino acids. This CDR3 is CASSWTGTLYEQYF. The CDR3 coding sequence is TGCGCCAGCAGCTGGACCGGGACACTTTACGAGCAGTACTTC.

As for this clonotype: Compared with germline, one end of the junction differs, possibly owing to a read error. The chain links TRBV7-2 to TRBJ2-5; 10 positions agree with TRBD2. This CDR3 has 15 residues. Germline V gives CDR1 SGHTA, CDR2 FQGNSA. CDR3: CACSLSSGRMETQYF. CDR3 bases: TGTGCCTGCAGCTTAAGTAGCGGGAGGATGGAGACCCAGTACTTC. The whole variable domain, filled in from reference TRBV7-2 and TRBJ2-5, reads GAGVSQSPSNKVTEKGKDVELRCDPISGHTALYWYRQSLGQGLEFLIYFQGNSAPDKSGLPSDRFSAERTGGSVSTLTIQRTQQEDSAVYLCACSLSSGRMETQYFGPGTRLLVL.

This sequence joins TRBV6-2 or TRBV6-3 and TRBJ2-3; no firm D call. CDR3 length equals 15 residues. Germline V gives CDR1 MNHEY, CDR2 SVGEGT. V was trimmed by 7 bases and J by 3 bases, leaving 17 bases between them. CDR3 amino acids: CASTAAWLFTDTQYF. The CDR3 DNA is TGTGCCAGCACAGCCGCATGGTTGTTTACAGATACGCAGTATTTT.

This clonotype has a handful of counts. The CDR3 DNA reads as TGTGCCAGCAGTTACGGGGGTGAAGCTTTCTTT. Protein product: CASSYGGEAFF. The chain is built from TRBV6-5 and TRBJ1-1; tentative D call: TRBD1 (5 bases). The CDR3 is 11 amino acids. CDR1 is MNHEY, CDR2 SVGAGI, per germline. Trimming removed 2 bases from V and 7 bases from J, with 5 bases in between.

This chain uses TRBV15 with TRBJ1-6; D not resolved. The CDR3 consists of 15 residues. V lost 1 base, J lost 11 bases, and 15 bases lay in between. Germline assignment: CDR1 LNHNV and CDR2 YYDKDF (reference sequence). In nucleotides, the CDR3 is TGTGCCACCAGCAGAGCTGACACCGCCCGGACACCCCTCCACTTT. This gives the protein CATSRADTARTPLHF.

This clonotype was seen a single time. The chain has TRBV7-2 and TRBJ2-5; 9 bases fit TRBD2. The germline V gene encodes CDR1 SGHTA and CDR2 FQGNSA. With V trimmed by 1 base and J by 5 bases, 8 bases remained unmatched. CDR3 length: 16 amino acids. This chain's CDR3 is CASSLEGGGARETQYF. The CDR3 coding sequence is TGTGCCAGCAGCTTAGAAGGCGGGGGGGCTAGGGAGACCCAGTACTTC.

V usage is TRBV12-3 or TRBV12-4 and J usage is TRBJ2-1; 7 bases agree with TRBD1. The V segment lost 6 bases and the J segment 2 bases; nucleotides outside the gene matches: 7. The CDR3 is 15 amino acids. The CDR3 is CASRPGTETYNEQFF. The CDR3 region has the DNA TGTGCCAGCAGACCCGGGACAGAAACCTACAATGAGCAGTTCTTC.

V usage is TRBV7-9 and J usage is TRBJ1-6, with 8 bases aligning to TRBD1. CDR1 SEHNR and CDR2 FQNEAQ come from the germline V gene (reference sequence). The CDR3 contains 15 residues. With V trimmed by 2 bases and J by 7 bases, 4 bases remained unmatched. In DNA, the CDR3 is TGTGCCAGCAGCTTATCAGGGGGCAAGAATTCACCCCTCCACTTT. This translates into CASSLSGGKNSPLHF. The entire variable domain, with the rest obtained from reference TRBV7-9 and TRBJ1-6, is as follows: DTGVSQNPRHKITKRGQNVTFRCDPISEHNRLYWYRQTLGQGPEFLTYFQNEAQLEKSRLLSDRFSAERPKGSFSTLEIQRTEQGDSAMYLCASSLSGGKNSPLHFGNGTRLTVT.